The 2 T cell receptor beta chains in this list originate from one sample, sequenced in a study of T-cell memory formation after mild COVID-19 (dated by TCRdb to 2020 to 2023). Library preparation employed 5' RACE. The run used an Illumina NovaSeq 6000. Through fastp at Q25 and MiXCR, TCRdb rebuilt clones from the public reads, retaining in-frame beta chains. Here each entry gathers all rows of one CDR3 protein and keeps the most common genes and DNA. The sample data list fewer than 650,000 distinct CDR3 sequences, and 15% to 20% of these were observed just once. Approximately 8.1% of the sample is held by the ten biggest clonotypes. The sample consisted of PBMCs or a T cell subset sorted from them (not recorded which). These receptors were obtained from an adult woman who had mild COVID-19 (a few samples of this study predate the infection). The sample titles of this study are shuffled in the database, so cell type and time point are left out; the donor was told from shared clones.

There are a few counts of this clonotype. The rearrangement links TRBV5-1 to TRBJ1-2, with D possibly being TRBD1 (6 bases). Trimming took off 0 bases at V and 7 bases at J, with 7 bases between the two ends. This CDR3 spans 12 amino acids. The germline V gene encodes CDR1 SGHRS and CDR2 YFSETQ. CDR3 sequence: CASSLDRAGYTF. As DNA, the CDR3 is TGCGCCAGCAGCTTGGACAGGGCTGGCTACACCTTC.

In its sample, this clonotype was seen a few times. The V and J genes are TRBV12-3 or TRBV12-4 and TRBJ2-1, with D possibly TRBD1 on 6 matching bases. The V and J ends lost 8 bases and 10 bases respectively, with 18 bases between them. The CDR3 loop spans 13 amino acids. This chain's CDR3 is CASAWGPRGEQFF. CDR3 bases: TGTGCCAGCGCCTGGGGCCCCAGGGGAGAGCAGTTCTTC.